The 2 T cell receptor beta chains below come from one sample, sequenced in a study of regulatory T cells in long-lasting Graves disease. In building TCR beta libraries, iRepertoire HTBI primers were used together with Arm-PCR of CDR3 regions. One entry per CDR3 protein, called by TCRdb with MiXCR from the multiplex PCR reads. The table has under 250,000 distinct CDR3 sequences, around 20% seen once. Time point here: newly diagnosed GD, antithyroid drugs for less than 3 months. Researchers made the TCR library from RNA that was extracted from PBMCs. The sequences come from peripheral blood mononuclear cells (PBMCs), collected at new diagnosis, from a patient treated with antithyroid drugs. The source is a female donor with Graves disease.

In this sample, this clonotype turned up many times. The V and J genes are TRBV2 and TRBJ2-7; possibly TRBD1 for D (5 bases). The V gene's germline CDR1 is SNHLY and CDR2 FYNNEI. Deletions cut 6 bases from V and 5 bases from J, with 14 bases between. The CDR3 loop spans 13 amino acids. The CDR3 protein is CASRHQDRNEQYF. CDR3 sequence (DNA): TGTGCCAGCAGACACCAAGACAGAAACGAGCAGTACTTC. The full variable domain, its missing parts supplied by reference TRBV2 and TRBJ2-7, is EPEVTQTPSHQVTQMGQEVILRCVPISNHLYFYWYRQILGQKVEFLVSFYNNEISEKSEIFDDQFSVERPDGSNFTLKIRSTKLEDSAMYFCASRHQDRNEQYFGPGTRLTVT.

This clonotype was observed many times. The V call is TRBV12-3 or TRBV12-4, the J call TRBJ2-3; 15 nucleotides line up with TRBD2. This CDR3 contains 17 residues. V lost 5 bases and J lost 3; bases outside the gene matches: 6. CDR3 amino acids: CASSRTSGRARTDTQYF. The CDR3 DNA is TGTGCCAGCAGTCGGACTAGCGGGAGGGCCAGGACAGATACGCAGTATTTT.